Listed here are 8 T cell receptor beta chains from one sample, sequenced in a study of cytomegalovirus exposure and HLA in healthy donors. Method: immunoSEQ multiplex PCR; TCRdb's copy keeps in-frame clones and lacks some. The table shows about 150,000 clones, with 86% occurring only once. Specimen: PBMCs. These receptors all stem from a young man in good health and CMV-seropositive.

This chain joins TRBV28 and TRBJ2-7, with 7 bases fitting TRBD1. Per germline, CDR1 MDHEN and CDR2 SYDVKM. J was trimmed by 4 bases and V by 7 bases; bases with no gene match: 7. This CDR3 spans 13 amino acids. CDR3 in amino acids: CASTTGAIYEQYF. The CDR3 DNA reads TGTGCCAGCACTACAGGGGCCATTTACGAGCAGTACTTC.

V and J are TRBV6-5 and TRBJ1-3; D is perhaps TRBD1 (6 bases). CDR3 size: 15 residues. Germline V gene sequence: CDR1 MNHEY, CDR2 SVGAGI. V dropped 4 bases and J dropped 0 bases, with 10 bases sitting between them. The DNA for the CDR3 is TGTGCCAGCAGTTCACGACAGGTCTCTGGAAACACCATATATTTT. Amino acids: CASSSRQVSGNTIYF.

This sequence joins TRBV6-5 and TRBJ2-7, with D maybe TRBD1 (6 bases). Germline V gene sequence: CDR1 MNHEY, CDR2 SVGAGI. This CDR3 contains 15 residues. Between the trimmed V and J ends, which lost 0 bases and 4 bases, there was a span of 13 bases. The CDR3 sequence: CASSYSQGPGYEQYF. The DNA of the CDR3 is TGTGCCAGCAGTTACTCGCAGGGGCCGGGGTACGAGCAGTACTTC.

The chain is built from TRBV5-1 and TRBJ2-3; no clear D. V dropped 0 bases and J dropped 2 bases, with 4 bases sitting between them. The CDR3 is made up of 13 amino acids. Germline CDR1 is SGHRS and CDR2 is YFSETQ. The CDR3 DNA reads as TGCGCCAGCAGCTTGGACACCACAGATACGCAGTATTTT. Its protein product is CASSLDTTDTQYF.

The chain links TRBV7-3 to TRBJ2-1; 9 bases align to TRBD2. Trimming at V came to 5 bases and at J to 5 bases, leaving 10 bases not matched to a gene. There are 16 residues in the CDR3. In germline, CDR1 is SGHTA, CDR2 FQGTGA. The DNA for the CDR3 is TGTGCCAGCAGCCCAACCGGGACTAGCTCTGACAATGAGCAGTTCTTC. Its translation is CASSPTGTSSDNEQFF. The variable domain in full, completed from reference TRBV7-3 and TRBJ2-1, reads GAGVSQTPSNKVTEKGKYVELRCDPISGHTALYWYRQSLGQGPEFLIYFQGTGAADDSGLPNDRFFAVRPEGSVSTLKIQRTERGDSAVYLCASSPTGTSSDNEQFFGPGTRLTVL.

The chain carries TRBV4-1 and TRBJ2-5; D may be TRBD1 (6 bases). In germline, CDR1 is MGHRA, CDR2 YSYEKL. CDR3 length equals 14 residues. The ends were cut back, 5 bases at V and 2 bases at J, with 12 bases in the middle. CDR3 region: CASSSTGMQETQYF. The CDR3 coding sequence is TGCGCCAGCAGCTCGACAGGAATGCAAGAGACCCAGTACTTC.

The gene calls are TRBV27 and TRBJ1-3; D gene unclear. CDR3 length equals 14 residues. Germline V gene lookup returns CDR1 MNHEY and CDR2 SMNVEV (reference sequence). Trimming stripped 6 bases from V and 1 base from J, with 10 bases between. The CDR3 spells CASSPGGSGNTIYF. In DNA, the CDR3 is TGTGCCAGCAGCCCGGGTGGTTCTGGAAACACCATATATTTT.

V is TRBV5-1 and J is TRBJ1-1, with 7 bases lining up with TRBD1. The CDR3 runs 14 residues. With V trimmed by 6 bases and J by 6 bases, 11 bases remained unmatched. From germline, CDR1 is SGHRS and CDR2 YFSETQ. The CDR3 bases are TGCGCCAGCAACTCCGACAGGGTAGGGGCTGAAGCTTTCTTT. Translated, it gives CASNSDRVGAEAFF. The full variable domain, completed using reference TRBV5-1 and TRBJ1-1, is KAGVTQTPRYLIKTRGQQVTLSCSPISGHRSVSWYQQTPGQGLQFLFEYFSETQRNKGNFPGRFSGRQFSNSRSEMNVSTLELGDSALYLCASNSDRVGAEAFFGQGTRLTVV.